The rows below give T cell receptor beta chains drawn from one sample of a study of shared clonotypes between healthy human individuals. Sequencing used immunoSEQ multiplex PCR; TCRdb keeps in-frame clones, though not all of them. The table includes about 2.3 million clones, 93% detected once. Input material: naive CD4+ T cells from PBMCs. The receptors here all came from a man younger than 35 in good health. Some clones in this sample may be carry-over from other donors' samples. The CDR3 runs from the conserved cysteine through the conserved F or W. The order of the fields is D gene, J gene, V gene, clone size, CDR3 DNA, CDR3 protein. The D gene is left open where the match is weak. Clone size, where shown, is once, few, many, or a class for clones that have expanded.

d_call: TRBD2
j_call: TRBJ2-3
v_call: TRBV5-1
clone_size: NA
cdr3_nt: TGCGCCAGCAGCCCCCCTGTTAGCGGGGGGACAGATACGCAGTATTTT
cdr3_aa: CASSPPVSGGTDTQYF

d_call: NA
j_call: TRBJ1-4
v_call: TRBV28
clone_size: NA
cdr3_nt: TGTGCCAGCAGTCTCCCCGGTTGGGCGGAAAAAAAACTGTTTTTT
cdr3_aa: CASSLPGWAEKKLFF

d_call: NA
j_call: TRBJ1-1
v_call: TRBV7-9
clone_size: NA
cdr3_nt: TGTGCCAGCAGCTGGGGGGGGCACATGAACACTGAAGCTTTCTTT
cdr3_aa: CASSWGGHMNTEAFF

d_call: NA
j_call: TRBJ2-1
v_call: TRBV28
clone_size: NA
cdr3_nt: TGTGCCAGCAGTCCGGCAGGGTTCTACAATGAGCAGTTCTTC
cdr3_aa: CASSPAGFYNEQFF

d_call: NA
j_call: TRBJ2-3
v_call: TRBV5-1
clone_size: NA
cdr3_nt: TGCGCCAGCAGCTTGGCCCCGGGCACCTACACAGATACGCAGTATTTT
cdr3_aa: CASSLAPGTYTDTQYF

d_call: NA
j_call: TRBJ2-7
v_call: TRBV6-1
clone_size: NA
cdr3_nt: TGTGCCAGCAGTGAACGCCCTATTAGCGAGCAGTACTTC
cdr3_aa: CASSERPISEQYF

d_call: NA
j_call: TRBJ1-6
v_call: TRBV7-9
clone_size: NA
cdr3_nt: TGTGCCAGCAGCTTAGGGACATCTAATTCACCCCTCCACTTT
cdr3_aa: CASSLGTSNSPLHF

d_call: TRBD2
j_call: TRBJ2-5
v_call: TRBV4-3
clone_size: NA
cdr3_nt: TGCGCCAGCAGCTATAGCGGGAGTAGTTGGGAGACCCAGTACTTC
cdr3_aa: CASSYSGSSWETQYF

d_call: NA
j_call: TRBJ2-3
v_call: TRBV28
clone_size: NA
cdr3_nt: TGTGCCAGCAGTTTACCCCCGGGATCCACAGATACGCAGTATTTT
cdr3_aa: CASSLPPGSTDTQYF

d_call: NA
j_call: TRBJ1-2
v_call: TRBV18
clone_size: NA
cdr3_nt: TGTGCCAGCTCACCAATCATGTCCGCCAGCACCCCGAACGGCTACACCTTC
cdr3_aa: CASSPIMSASTPNGYTF

d_call: TRBD2
j_call: TRBJ2-1
v_call: TRBV4-1
clone_size: NA
cdr3_nt: TGCGCCAGCAGCCCGACAATGAGGACTAGCGGAAACAATGAGCAGTTCTTC
cdr3_aa: CASSPTMRTSGNNEQFF

d_call: NA
j_call: TRBJ1-1
v_call: TRBV28
clone_size: NA
cdr3_nt: TGTGCCAGCAGTTTATTGGACAAGAACACTGAAGCTTTCTTT
cdr3_aa: CASSLLDKNTEAFF

d_call: NA
j_call: TRBJ2-3
v_call: TRBV28
clone_size: NA
cdr3_nt: TGTGCCAGCGGACAGCCCCCGGATACGCAGTATTTT
cdr3_aa: CASGQPPDTQYF

d_call: NA
j_call: TRBJ2-1
v_call: TRBV7-9
clone_size: NA
cdr3_nt: TGTGCCAGCAGTAACCTGATGACCGGATACAATGAGCAGTTCTTC
cdr3_aa: CASSNLMTGYNEQFF

d_call: NA
j_call: TRBJ2-2
v_call: TRBV19
clone_size: NA
cdr3_nt: TGTGCCAGTAGTATGCAACCCGCAGGGATCTCCGGGGAGCTGTTTTTT
cdr3_aa: CASSMQPAGISGELFF

d_call: TRBD1
j_call: TRBJ1-5
v_call: TRBV18
clone_size: NA
cdr3_nt: TGTGCCAGCTCACTCCGGACAGGGTGGGATCAGCCCCAGCATTTT
cdr3_aa: CASSLRTGWDQPQHF

d_call: NA
j_call: TRBJ2-5
v_call: TRBV29-1
clone_size: once
cdr3_nt: TGCAGCGTTACTCCCCCCGGGACGGGTGGGGAGACCCAGTACTTC
cdr3_aa: CSVTPPGTGGETQYF

d_call: NA
j_call: TRBJ2-3
v_call: TRBV6-1
clone_size: NA
cdr3_nt: TGTGCCAGCAGTGGGTCTGGCACAGATACGCAGTATTTT
cdr3_aa: CASSGSGTDTQYF

d_call: NA
j_call: TRBJ1-1
v_call: TRBV29-1
clone_size: NA
cdr3_nt: TGCAGCGTTGTCGAGTTGAACACTGAAGCTTTCTTT
cdr3_aa: CSVVELNTEAFF

d_call: TRBD2
j_call: TRBJ2-2
v_call: TRBV30
clone_size: once
cdr3_nt: TGTGCCTGGAGAACTAGCGGGAGCAACACCGGGGAGCTGTTTTTT
cdr3_aa: CAWRTSGSNTGELFF

d_call: NA
j_call: TRBJ2-2
v_call: TRBV4-2
clone_size: NA
cdr3_nt: TGTGCCAGCAGCCATACCCTGAACACCGGGGAGCTGTTTTTT
cdr3_aa: CASSHTLNTGELFF

d_call: NA
j_call: TRBJ2-3
v_call: TRBV7-6
clone_size: NA
cdr3_nt: TGTGCCAGCAGCCCCAGCACAGATACGCAGTATTTT
cdr3_aa: CASSPSTDTQYF

d_call: NA
j_call: TRBJ2-3
v_call: TRBV10-2
clone_size: NA
cdr3_nt: TGCGCCAGCCGACAGAGCACAGATACGCAGTATTTT
cdr3_aa: CASRQSTDTQYF

d_call: NA
j_call: TRBJ2-7
v_call: TRBV28
clone_size: NA
cdr3_nt: TGTGCCAGCAGTTTCGAGTCGGGGAGCTCCTACGAGCAGTACTTC
cdr3_aa: CASSFESGSSYEQYF

d_call: TRBD2
j_call: TRBJ2-1
v_call: TRBV4-3
clone_size: NA
cdr3_nt: TGCGCCAGCAGCCAAGATTGGCTAGCGGGTACGAAGTTCTTC
cdr3_aa: CASSQDWLAGTKFF

d_call: NA
j_call: TRBJ1-2
v_call: TRBV7-3
clone_size: NA
cdr3_nt: TGTGCCAGCAAGCTTATAGGGGGGGCCTTAGGAGGCTACACCTTC
cdr3_aa: CASKLIGGALGGYTF

d_call: TRBD1
j_call: TRBJ1-4
v_call: TRBV18
clone_size: once
cdr3_nt: TGTGCCAGCTCACCACCCAGGGGGCGCAATGAAAAACTGTTTTTT
cdr3_aa: CASSPPRGRNEKLFF

d_call: TRBD2
j_call: TRBJ2-1
v_call: TRBV28
clone_size: once
cdr3_nt: TGTGCCAGCAAGAGGACTAGCGGGAAGGGTGAGCAGTTCTTC
cdr3_aa: CASKRTSGKGEQFF

d_call: TRBD2
j_call: TRBJ2-7
v_call: TRBV19
clone_size: NA
cdr3_nt: TGTGCCAGTTTACCGGGACTAGCGGGCCCTTTGGTCTACTACGAGCAGTACTTC
cdr3_aa: CASLPGLAGPLVYYEQYF

d_call: TRBD2
j_call: TRBJ2-7
v_call: TRBV5-1
clone_size: NA
cdr3_nt: TGCGCCAGCAGCCCAGGGACTAGCGACTACGAGCAGTACTTC
cdr3_aa: CASSPGTSDYEQYF

d_call: TRBD1
j_call: TRBJ2-2
v_call: TRBV5-1
clone_size: NA
cdr3_nt: TGCGCCAGCAGCCCCAGGACAGGTGTAGGGGAGCTGTTTTTT
cdr3_aa: CASSPRTGVGELFF

d_call: NA
j_call: TRBJ2-7
v_call: TRBV7-6
clone_size: NA
cdr3_nt: TGTGCCAGCAGCTTGGGGGGAGGCGGTTACGAGCAGTACTTC
cdr3_aa: CASSLGGGGYEQYF

d_call: NA
j_call: TRBJ1-2
v_call: TRBV28
clone_size: NA
cdr3_nt: TGTGCCAGCAGTTTTCGGGGATACGGCTACACCTTC
cdr3_aa: CASSFRGYGYTF

d_call: NA
j_call: TRBJ2-3
v_call: TRBV6-5
clone_size: NA
cdr3_nt: TGTGCCAGCAGTTACTCTCTAAGCACAGATACGCAGTATTTT
cdr3_aa: CASSYSLSTDTQYF

d_call: TRBD2
j_call: TRBJ2-1
v_call: TRBV27
clone_size: NA
cdr3_nt: TGTGCCAGCAGTTTATCGTCCCACCTCCTAGCGGTTTCCTACAATGAGCAGTTCTTC
cdr3_aa: CASSLSSHLLAVSYNEQFF

d_call: TRBD2
j_call: TRBJ2-4
v_call: TRBV30
clone_size: NA
cdr3_nt: TGTGCCTGGAGCCCCCGGGGGGGCATTCAGTACTTC
cdr3_aa: CAWSPRGGIQYF

d_call: TRBD1
j_call: TRBJ1-1
v_call: TRBV10-3
clone_size: NA
cdr3_nt: TGTGCCATCAGTGGGACGTACAGGGGATCCAACACTGAAGCTTTCTTT
cdr3_aa: CAISGTYRGSNTEAFF

d_call: NA
j_call: TRBJ1-1
v_call: TRBV7-3
clone_size: NA
cdr3_nt: TGTGCCAGCAGCCCCGCCGCGAACAGAGCTAACACTGAAGCTTTCTTT
cdr3_aa: CASSPAANRANTEAFF

d_call: NA
j_call: TRBJ1-1
v_call: TRBV11-2
clone_size: NA
cdr3_nt: TGTGCCAGCAGCCGACAACTACAGACCTTGAACACTGAAGCTTTCTTT
cdr3_aa: CASSRQLQTLNTEAFF

d_call: NA
j_call: TRBJ2-2
v_call: TRBV12-5
clone_size: NA
cdr3_nt: TGTGCTAGTGGTGGGGACACCGGGGAGCTGTTTTTT
cdr3_aa: CASGGDTGELFF

d_call: NA
j_call: TRBJ1-5
v_call: TRBV28
clone_size: NA
cdr3_nt: TGTGCCAGCACCTCAACCCGGGATCAGCCCCAGCATTTT
cdr3_aa: CASTSTRDQPQHF

d_call: NA
j_call: TRBJ1-1
v_call: TRBV29-1
clone_size: few
cdr3_nt: TGCAGCGTTGAGTTCTTACTTGCCACTGAAGCTTTCTTT
cdr3_aa: CSVEFLLATEAFF

d_call: NA
j_call: TRBJ1-3
v_call: TRBV23-1
clone_size: once
cdr3_nt: TGCGCCAGCAGTCAATCAGGGCATGACATGTCTGGAAACACCATATATTTT
cdr3_aa: CASSQSGHDMSGNTIYF

d_call: TRBD1
j_call: TRBJ2-1
v_call: TRBV10-3
clone_size: NA
cdr3_nt: TGTGCCATCAGTGCCGGGACAGGGGGGAAAAATGAGCAGTTCTTC
cdr3_aa: CAISAGTGGKNEQFF

d_call: TRBD1
j_call: TRBJ1-1
v_call: TRBV6-6
clone_size: few
cdr3_nt: TGTGCCAGCAGTTACCCCAGACAGGGGGCTGAAGCTTTCTTT
cdr3_aa: CASSYPRQGAEAFF

d_call: TRBD2
j_call: TRBJ2-7
v_call: TRBV28
clone_size: NA
cdr3_nt: TGTGCCAGTTGCGGGAGTACCCCAGCCTACGAGCAGTACTTC
cdr3_aa: CASCGSTPAYEQYF

d_call: TRBD1
j_call: TRBJ1-4
v_call: TRBV5-1
clone_size: NA
cdr3_nt: TGCGCCAGCAGGTCCGGGACAGGGCCCGATGAAAAACTGTTTTTT
cdr3_aa: CASRSGTGPDEKLFF

d_call: NA
j_call: TRBJ1-2
v_call: TRBV19
clone_size: NA
cdr3_nt: TGTGCCAGTAGCAACAGGGCTAACTATGGCTACACCTTC
cdr3_aa: CASSNRANYGYTF

d_call: NA
j_call: TRBJ2-3
v_call: TRBV7-9
clone_size: NA
cdr3_nt: TGTGCCAGCAGAGGACTCTCGGGCCCCACAGATACGCAGTATTTT
cdr3_aa: CASRGLSGPTDTQYF

d_call: TRBD1
j_call: TRBJ2-7
v_call: TRBV2
clone_size: NA
cdr3_nt: TGTGCCAGCAGCCTGGGACAGGCGGCGGTCTACGAGCAGTACTTC
cdr3_aa: CASSLGQAAVYEQYF

d_call: TRBD1
j_call: TRBJ2-7
v_call: TRBV28
clone_size: NA
cdr3_nt: TGTGCCAGCAGCGCCCACGGACAGGGACAGGGGGAGCAGTACTTC
cdr3_aa: CASSAHGQGQGEQYF

d_call: NA
j_call: TRBJ2-3
v_call: TRBV30
clone_size: NA
cdr3_nt: TGTGCCTGGACCCAACCTCAAAGCAAGAGTACGCAGTATTTT
cdr3_aa: CAWTQPQSKSTQYF

d_call: NA
j_call: TRBJ1-2
v_call: TRBV4-1
clone_size: NA
cdr3_nt: TGCGCCAGCAAAAATAGGTTGGCGGGGTATGGCTACACCTTC
cdr3_aa: CASKNRLAGYGYTF